The source of this T cell receptor beta chain is a study of blood T cell repertoires in COVID-19. Overall study: Samples representing acute and convalescent COVID-19 were sourced from the United States, Italy and Spain. T cells, B-cell-depleted T cells, or PBMCs provided the cDNA or gDNA that served as material.

The CDR3 spans 12 residues. J lost 6 bases, V lost 6 bases, and 5 bases had no gene match. Germline V gives CDR1 SQVTM, CDR2 ANQGSEA. Seattle patient enrollment occurred during active infection, with longitudinal follow-up thereafter. Sequenced by immunoSEQ multiplex PCR; TCRdb stores in-frame clones only, minus some. The profile covers tens of thousands of clones, with roughly 72% appearing a single time and 15% taken by the ten largest. This sequence joins TRBV29-1 and TRBJ1-2; 9 positions match TRBD1. The receptor comes from a man between 60 and 70 years old with COVID-19, enrolled during active disease. The sequenced sample was peripheral blood. The DNA for the CDR3 is TGCAGCGTGTCCGGACAGGGGAATGGCTACACCTTC. This codes for CSVSGQGNGYTF.